These T cell receptor beta chains were read from a single sample in a study of vaccination and CD4 T cells after COVID-19. One entry per CDR3 protein, called by TCRdb with MiXCR from the PCR reads. Of about 15,000 distinct CDR3 sequences detected, roughly three fifths appear once; the ten largest clones hold around 1.1%. The sample here was CD4+ T cells from blood, taken after SARS-CoV-2 vaccination. The source is a human donor who had recovered from COVID-19. Both conserved end residues are part of each CDR3. Fields, in order: J gene, V gene, CDR3 length, clone size, D gene, CDR3 DNA, CDR3 protein. A D gene is named only where the DNA matches it firmly. Some rows mark clone size as missing; the rest say once, few, many or name a class of expanded clone.

TRBJ1-2 | TRBV28 | 14 | . | . | TGTGCCAGCAGTTTAAATCGGGTGAACTATGGCTACACCTTC | CASSLNRVNYGYTF
TRBJ1-6 | TRBV12-3/TRBV12-4 | 14 | . | . | TGTGCCAGCAGTTTGTCGGGGGTGCATTCACCCCTCCACTTT | CASSLSGVHSPLHF
TRBJ2-1 | TRBV6-1 | 16 | . | TRBD2 | TGTGCCAGCAGTCAGGATAGCGGGAGGGAAGACAATGAGCAGTTCTTC | CASSQDSGREDNEQFF
TRBJ1-2 | TRBV20-1 | 16 | medium-sized | TRBD1 | TGCAGTGCTAGAGCCTTGACCGGGACAGGGAACTATGGCTACACCTTC | CSARALTGTGNYGYTF
TRBJ2-3 | TRBV10-3 | 15 | . | . | TGTGCCATCAGTGGAGGGGAGTCTGGCACAGATACGCAGTATTTT | CAISGGESGTDTQYF
TRBJ1-2 | TRBV19 | 14 | . | . | TGTGCCAGTAGTCCCGACCGGATGAACTATGGCTACACCTTC | CASSPDRMNYGYTF
TRBJ1-2 | TRBV15 | 17 | . | . | TGTGCCACCAGCAGAGATCAGGAAGAAGGTCTGATCTATGGCTACACCTTC | CATSRDQEEGLIYGYTF
TRBJ1-3 | TRBV2 | 16 | . | . | TGTGCCAGCAGTGGCGTCGGACACCGCTCTGGAAACACCATATATTTT | CASSGVGHRSGNTIYF
TRBJ2-5 | TRBV7-9 | 16 | . | TRBD1 | TGTGCCAGCAGCTTAGGTCGGCAGGGGACAGGGGAGACCCAGTACTTC | CASSLGRQGTGETQYF
TRBJ2-3 | TRBV28 | 15 | . | TRBD2 | TGTGCCAGCAGCCTAGCGGGAGGGAACACAGATACGCAGTATTTT | CASSLAGGNTDTQYF
TRBJ2-3 | TRBV28 | 15 | . | . | TGTGCCAGCAGTCCTCAGGAGAGAAGCACAGATACGCAGTATTTT | CASSPQERSTDTQYF
TRBJ2-3 | TRBV6-2/TRBV6-3 | 16 | . | TRBD2 | TGTGCCAGCAGTTCCGAGACTAGCGGGGAGACAGATACGCAGTATTTT | CASSSETSGETDTQYF
TRBJ1-1 | TRBV2 | 15 | few | . | TGTGCCAGCAGGCCCAGAGGGGGTGCGCTCGCTGAAGCTTTCTTT | CASRPRGGALAEAFF
TRBJ2-3 | TRBV7-3 | 16 | once | . | TGTGCCAGCAGTGCTAGATCCCCCCACACGGCAGATACGCAGTATTTT | CASSARSPHTADTQYF
TRBJ1-5 | TRBV11-2 | 15 | . | . | TGTGCCAGCAGCTTGGACGGCCATAGCAATCAGCCCCAGCATTTT | CASSLDGHSNQPQHF
TRBJ1-2 | TRBV6-1 | 17 | . | . | TGTGCCAGCAGTACGCTCGGGGGTCAAGGGGGTAACTATGGCTACACCTTC | CASSTLGGQGGNYGYTF
TRBJ1-2 | TRBV7-2 | 13 | . | . | TGTGCCAGCAGCTTACAGGGGAGTCATGGCTACACCTTC | CASSLQGSHGYTF
TRBJ1-5 | TRBV6-1 | 16 | . | . | TGTGCCAGCAGTGAAAGGGTCGGAAAAAGCAATCAGCCCCAGCATTTT | CASSERVGKSNQPQHF
TRBJ2-5 | TRBV7-6 | 14 | . | TRBD2 | TGTGCCAGCAGCCCACTAGCGGCGAGGGAGACCCAGTACTTC | CASSPLAARETQYF
TRBJ1-2 | TRBV28 | 17 | few | TRBD1 | TGTGCCAGCAGTTTGGGGACAGGGGGCGCGGGGCGATATGGCTACACCTTC | CASSLGTGGAGRYGYTF
TRBJ2-3 | TRBV19 | 15 | . | TRBD2 | TGTGCCAGTAGTTCTCGACTAGCGGGAGTAGATACGCAGTATTTT | CASSSRLAGVDTQYF
TRBJ2-7 | TRBV6-5 | 14 | . | . | TGTGCCAGCAGTTACTCGCATCGGGTCATCGAGCAGTACTTC | CASSYSHRVIEQYF
TRBJ1-2 | TRBV14 | 15 | . | . | TGTGCCAGCAGCCAAGGGCTGGAAAGAAACTATGGCTACACCTTC | CASSQGLERNYGYTF
TRBJ2-3 | TRBV20-1 | 15 | . | . | TGCAGTGCTAGAGATAAGTCACACGGCACAGATACGCAGTATTTT | CSARDKSHGTDTQYF
TRBJ2-5 | TRBV7-2 | 14 | few | . | TGTGCCAGCAGCTTAGATCTGGGGAGGGAGACCCAGTACTTC | CASSLDLGRETQYF
TRBJ2-5 | TRBV30 | 13 | few | . | TGTGCCTGGAGTGGAGGGACCCCCGAGACCCAGTACTTC | CAWSGGTPETQYF
TRBJ2-2 | TRBV2 | 16 | . | TRBD2 | TGTGCCAGCAGTGGACGGGACTACGCAAACACCGGGGAGCTGTTTTTT | CASSGRDYANTGELFF
TRBJ2-7 | TRBV7-9 | 14 | . | . | TGTGCCAGCAGCTTAGTATCAGATTACGGGGAGCAGTACTTC | CASSLVSDYGEQYF
TRBJ1-2 | TRBV6-1 | 16 | . | . | TGTGCCAGCAGCAGAACTCATTCTTTGCCCCACTATGGCTACACCTTC | CASSRTHSLPHYGYTF
TRBJ2-1 | TRBV6-2/TRBV6-3 | 16 | . | . | TGTGCCAGCAGTTCCAGGGCGTCTAGCTCCTACAATGAGCAGTTCTTC | CASSSRASSSYNEQFF
TRBJ2-5 | TRBV2 | 16 | . | . | TGTGCCAGCAGTATCCCTAAGGGTCTGAACCAGGTGACCCAGTACTTC | CASSIPKGLNQVTQYF
TRBJ2-7 | TRBV19 | 11 | . | TRBD2 | TGTGCCAGTTCGGGAGGGGGTGAGCAGTACTTC | CASSGGGEQYF
TRBJ1-3 | TRBV12-3/TRBV12-4 | 16 | . | . | TGTGCCAGCAGTTTGGCAGGGTCATTAACTGGAAACACCATATATTTT | CASSLAGSLTGNTIYF
TRBJ2-1 | TRBV18 | 13 | . | . | TGTGCCAGCTCAACTACTAAGGAAAATGAGCAGTTCTTC | CASSTTKENEQFF
TRBJ1-5 | TRBV19 | 14 | few | . | TGTGCCAGTAGTACAGCAAATAGCAATCAGCCCCAGCATTTT | CASSTANSNQPQHF
TRBJ2-1 | TRBV27 | 14 | . | . | TGTGCCAGCAGTTTATCCCCAGACAGAAGGGAGCAGTTCTTC | CASSLSPDRREQFF
TRBJ1-2 | TRBV20-1 | 12 | . | TRBD1 | TGCAGTGCTATTAACAGGGGAGGTGGCTACACCTTC | CSAINRGGGYTF
TRBJ1-1 | TRBV20-1 | 12 | few | . | TGCAGTGCTAACGGGGTTACGAGTGAAGCTTTCTTT | CSANGVTSEAFF
TRBJ2-2 | TRBV18 | 16 | . | . | TGTGCCAGCTCACCACAGGACCAGGCTATCTCCGGGGAGCTGTTTTTT | CASSPQDQAISGELFF
TRBJ1-5 | TRBV27 | 16 | . | . | TGTGCCAGCGCCTTGGCCCGGCAGGGTGACTATCAGCCCCAGCATTTT | CASALARQGDYQPQHF